This entry describes one T cell receptor (beta chain). Other DNA sequences in this sample translate to the same CDR3. Source study methods: How many nucleated cells were present was estimated from reference gene primer amplification. The protocol was immunoSEQ multiplex PCR, while the TCRdb copy is restricted to in-frame clones and leaves out a portion. That table is the source of V, J and clone size, and D and trimming were worked out from the DNA. In the table there are over 100,000 clones, around 77% of which are singletons. The sample comes from a study of blood T cell repertoires in COVID-19. Across the whole study: Both acute and convalescent COVID-19 samples were obtained from the United States, Italy and Spain. The cDNA or gDNA used as material had been derived from T cells, B-cell-depleted T cells, or PBMCs.

V lost 1 base and J 5 bases, leaving 8 bases between the germline ends. The CDR3 totals 13 residues. Germline CDR1 SGHVS, CDR2 FQNEAQ. The chain couples TRBV7-8 to TRBJ2-5; perhaps TRBD1 as D (6 bases). The clonotype was recovered from a man in his 60s with active or convalescent COVID-19. Specimen: peripheral blood. The CDR3 loop reads CASSLGQEETQYF. Written as DNA, the CDR3 is TGTGCCAGCAGCTTAGGACAGGAGGAGACCCAGTACTTC. Variable domain in full (rest from reference TRBV7-8 and TRBJ2-5): GAGVSQSPRYKVAKRGQDVALRCDPISGHVSLFWYQQALGQGPEFLTYFQNEAQLDKSGLPSDRFFAERPEGSVSTLKIQRTQQEDSAVYLCASSLGQEETQYFGPGTRLLVL.